Below, 30 T cell receptor beta chains from the same sample are listed, as sequenced in a study of technical replicates of blood from a few donors. Here immunoSEQ multiplex PCR was the method, and the copy in TCRdb shows in-frame clones only, minus some. The sample lists about 85,000 clones, 94% seen once, with 0.2% to 0.3% in the top ten. Material for sequencing was T cells isolated from PBMCs. These receptors all come from a human donor in good health.

In its sample, this clone was seen a few times. V is TRBV30 and J is TRBJ1-1; the D gene is possibly TRBD1 (5 bases). V dropped 3 bases and J dropped 5 bases, with 7 bases sitting between them. Germline-derived CDR1 and CDR2 are GTSNPN and SVGIG (reference sequence). This CDR3 is 11 amino acids long. CDR3: CAWSDRTEAFF. CDR3 bases: TGTGCCTGGAGCGACAGAACTGAAGCTTTCTTT. The variable domain in full, completed from reference TRBV30 and TRBJ1-1, reads SQTIHQWPATLVQPVGSPLSLECTVEGTSNPNLYWYRQAAGRGLQLLFYSVGIGQISSEVPQNLSASRPQDRQFILSSKKLLLSDSGFYLCAWSDRTEAFFGQGTRLTVV.

The J gene is TRBJ1-5, the V gene TRBV27; no reliable D call. Germline assignment: CDR1 MNHEY and CDR2 SMNVEV (reference sequence). V was cut by 4 bases and J by 0 bases, with 4 bases left in between. The CDR3 spans 13 residues. The CDR3: CASSSDSNQPQHF. DNA of the CDR3: TGTGCCAGCAGTTCAGATAGCAATCAGCCCCAGCATTTT.

V usage is TRBV30 and J usage is TRBJ1-1, with a possible D match to TRBD1 (6 bases). CDR3 length equals 16 residues. Germline CDR1 is GTSNPN and CDR2 is SVGIG (reference sequence). V gave up 2 bases and J gave up 0 bases, with 16 bases separating them. CDR3 sequence (DNA): TGTGCCTGGAGTCAGGGGTATTACACTCTGAACACTGAAGCTTTCTTT. Residues: CAWSQGYYTLNTEAFF.

The chain has TRBV19 and TRBJ2-7; 8 nucleotides align to TRBD2. This CDR3 contains 14 residues. Trimming removed 1 base from V and 3 bases from J; junction bases left unmatched: 2. Per germline, CDR1 LNHDA and CDR2 SQIVND (reference sequence). The CDR3 DNA is TGTGCCAGTAGTATAGGCGGGGGGCTCTACGAGCAGTACTTC. Protein sequence: CASSIGGGLYEQYF.

This chain connects TRBV27 to TRBJ2-3; 9 bases line up with TRBD1. Trimming removed 1 base from V and 4 bases from J; junction bases left unmatched: 9. From germline, CDR1 is MNHEY and CDR2 SMNVEV (reference sequence). This CDR3 contains 17 residues. The CDR3 nucleotides read TGTGCCAGCAGTTTATTGGAGACCGGGACAGGGCCAGATACGCAGTATTTT. Its translation is CASSLLETGTGPDTQYF.

This clone was counted once. The chain's CDR3 is CASSYSRGNSNQPQHF. In DNA, the CDR3 is TGTGCCAGCAGTTACTCCCGGGGGAATAGCAATCAGCCCCAGCATTTT. The V and J genes are TRBV6-5 and TRBJ1-5; possibly TRBD1 for D (5 bases). The CDR3 spans 16 residues. Trimming shortened V by 0 bases and J by 0 bases, and 9 bases separated the two germline ends. Germline V gives CDR1 MNHEY, CDR2 SVGAGI.

The rearrangement uses TRBV5-1 and TRBJ2-1, with 8 bases matching TRBD2. Losses at the gene ends were 0 bases for V and 10 bases for J; bases not matched to a gene: 6. Per germline, CDR1 SGHRS and CDR2 YFSETQ. This CDR3 has 14 amino acids. The CDR3 spells CASSLGVTSVEQFF. CDR3 coding DNA: TGCGCCAGCAGCTTGGGGGTGACTAGCGTCGAGCAGTTCTTC.

V gene TRBV5-3 combines with J gene TRBJ2-2; 12 nucleotides line up with TRBD2. TRBV5-3 is an ORF for which the function is uncertain. J gave up 6 bases and V 2 bases, and 5 bases lay outside the gene matches. There are 16 residues in the CDR3. In DNA form, the CDR3 reads TGTGCCAGAAGCTTCCTAGCGGGAGGGCCGGCCGGGGAGCTGTTTTTT. Its protein is CARSFLAGGPAGELFF.

The chain has TRBV10-2 and TRBJ1-4; TRBD1 aligns across 7 bases. The CDR3 runs 13 residues. Losses at the gene ends were 8 bases for V and 12 bases for J; bases not matched to a gene: 12. Germline V gene sequence: CDR1 WSHSY, CDR2 SAAADI. CDR3 coding DNA: TGCGCCAGCTTAGAGGCAGGGGGTTTTCAACTGTTTTTT. As protein: CASLEAGGFQLFF.

The chain recombines TRBV7-2 with TRBJ2-4, with TRBD2 as a possible D gene (6 bases). Germline V gene lookup returns CDR1 SGHTA and CDR2 FQGNSA. V lost 1 base and J 8 bases, leaving 12 bases between the germline ends. The CDR3 totals 14 residues. CDR3 bases: TGTGCCAGCAGCTTAGGATCGGGGAGGTACATTCAGTACTTC. Amino acid sequence: CASSLGSGRYIQYF.

The rearrangement joins TRBV6-1 to TRBJ2-3; D gene ambiguous. The CDR3 contains 15 residues. Trimming cost V 2 bases and J 2 bases, with 11 bases left between them. The V gene's germline CDR1 is MNHNS and CDR2 SASEGT. The CDR3: CASSELGALTDTQYF. The DNA of the CDR3 is TGTGCCAGCAGTGAACTGGGCGCTCTCACAGATACGCAGTATTTT.

This chain links TRBV5-6 with TRBJ1-5, with 12 nucleotides matching TRBD1. Germline V CDR1 and CDR2: SGHDT, YYEEEE. The CDR3 is 18 residues long. V lost 1 base and J lost 6; bases outside the gene matches: 11. The CDR3 is CASSLWGAGQGASQPQHF. CDR3 nucleotide sequence: TGTGCCAGCAGCTTGTGGGGGGCGGGACAGGGGGCTTCTCAGCCCCAGCATTTT.

The chain links TRBV6-5 to TRBJ2-7; perhaps TRBD2 as D (5 bases). The V end was cut by 8 bases, the J end by 3 bases, with 17 bases between. CDR1 and CDR2 (germline): MNHEY, SVGAGI. The CDR3 has 14 residues. The CDR3 spells CASQLQPSNYEQYF. The CDR3 region has the DNA TGTGCCAGCCAATTGCAGCCTAGCAACTACGAGCAGTACTTC.

This clone was counted between two and nine times. The CDR3 reads CASSLPPSGQETQYF. DNA of the CDR3: TGTGCCAGCAGCCTGCCCCCTAGCGGGCAAGAGACCCAGTACTTC. The rearrangement links TRBV11-2 to TRBJ2-5; the match to TRBD2 covers 8 bases. V shed 5 bases and J 2 bases; nucleotides not matched to a gene: 7. CDR1 SGHAT and CDR2 FQNNGV come from the germline V gene. CDR3 size: 15 residues.

This rearrangement joins TRBV19 to TRBJ2-1; 13 bases align to TRBD2. Germline assignment: CDR1 LNHDA and CDR2 SQIVND (reference sequence). The CDR3 extends over 17 amino acids. Trimming cost V 4 bases and J 0 bases; bases outside gene matches: 3. Here the CDR3 reads CASSTGTSGTSYNEQFF. In DNA, the CDR3 is TGTGCCAGTAGTACCGGGACTAGCGGGACCTCCTACAATGAGCAGTTCTTC.

CDR3 sequence (DNA): TGTGCCTGGACCCTCCTTCGCTACAATGAGCAGTTCTTC. Amino acids: CAWTLLRYNEQFF. The chain links TRBV30 to TRBJ2-1, with D unclear. The CDR3 has 13 residues. Germline CDR1 and CDR2: GTSNPN and SVGIG (reference sequence). Trimming removed 4 bases at V and 3 bases at J, with 10 bases between.

The rearrangement links TRBV6-5 to TRBJ1-5; D remains ambiguous. Trimming left V 8 bases short and J 3 bases short, with 11 bases between. The CDR3 has 13 residues. The germline V gene has CDR1 MNHEY and CDR2 SVGAGI. CDR3 loop: CASATGSNQPQHF. CDR3 DNA sequence: TGTGCCAGCGCTACGGGGTCCAATCAGCCCCAGCATTTT.

This clone appeared once. The chain combines TRBV6-1 with TRBJ1-5; a possible D gene is TRBD1 (6 bases). This CDR3 has 15 residues. Germline-derived CDR1 and CDR2 are MNHNS and SASEGT. V lost 5 bases to trimming and J lost 6 bases, with 17 bases between them. The CDR3: CASSTRGDIPQPQHF. The CDR3 nucleotides read TGTGCCAGCAGTACGAGAGGGGACATACCTCAGCCCCAGCATTTT.

V gene TRBV5-6 combines with J gene TRBJ2-5; TRBD2 agrees at 11 bases. The CDR3 runs 15 residues. V was clipped by 3 bases and J by 6 bases; unmatched bases: 7. CDR1 is SGHDT and CDR2 is YYEEEE in the germline V gene. CDR3 in amino acids: CASSSLAGGPQTQYF. DNA of the CDR3: TGTGCCAGCAGCTCTTTAGCGGGGGGGCCTCAGACCCAGTACTTC. Using reference TRBV5-6 and TRBJ2-5 for the parts outside the CDR3, the full variable domain is DAGVTQSPTHLIKTRGQQVTLRCSPKSGHDTVSWYQQALGQGPQFIFQYYEEEERQRGNFPDRFSGHQFPNYSSELNVNALLLGDSALYLCASSSLAGGPQTQYFGPGTRLLVL.

This clone has a handful of counts. The J gene is TRBJ1-1, the V gene TRBV10-1; 10 nucleotides align to TRBD1. The trim removed 5 bases at V and 0 bases at J, leaving 3 bases unmatched. The germline V gene encodes CDR1 WNHNN and CDR2 SYGVQD (reference sequence). The CDR3 is 15 residues long. The CDR3: CASSTGTGVNTEAFF. CDR3 bases: TGCGCCAGCAGTACCGGGACAGGGGTGAACACTGAAGCTTTCTTT.

The CDR3 DNA sequence: TGTGCCAGCAGTTTGGATAGCGGGAGGGAAGAGACCCAGTACTTC. Amino acid sequence: CASSLDSGREETQYF. This chain uses TRBV28 with TRBJ2-5; 11 bases are a match to TRBD2. V lost 3 bases, J lost 3 bases, and 3 bases stayed unmatched. The CDR3 is 15 amino acids. CDR1 and CDR2 (germline): MDHEN, SYDVKM.

This clone was recorded only once. V is TRBV6-5 and J is TRBJ2-7, with 7 nucleotides matching TRBD1. The V gene end was trimmed by 7 bases and the J gene end by 6 bases; junction bases not matched to a gene: 15. This CDR3 has 15 amino acids. CDR1 and CDR2 (germline): MNHEY, SVGAGI. CDR3 sequence (DNA): TGTGCCAGCAAGGTAAACAGGGGCCCCCTCGGCGAGCAGTACTTC. Residues: CASKVNRGPLGEQYF.

V gene TRBV7-3 combines with J gene TRBJ2-7; 7 bases align to TRBD1. V trimming: 4 bases; J trimming: 2 bases; junction bases outside the gene matches: 2. The CDR3 covers 13 residues. Germline CDR1 is SGHTA and CDR2 is FQGTGA. The CDR3 sequence: CASSWGQTYEQYF. DNA for the CDR3: TGTGCCAGCAGCTGGGGACAGACCTACGAGCAGTACTTC.

The rearrangement links TRBV9 to TRBJ2-3, with 15 bases aligning to TRBD2. The CDR3 totals 17 residues. The V gene's germline CDR1 is SGDLS and CDR2 YYNGEE. Unmatched junction bases numbered 4, after V lost 3 bases and J lost 2 bases. CDR3 DNA sequence: TGTGCCAGCAGCGCGGGGACTAGCGGGAGGATCACAGATACGCAGTATTTT. It encodes CASSAGTSGRITDTQYF. Complete variable domain (other parts from reference TRBV9 and TRBJ2-3): DSGVTQTPKHLITATGQRVTLRCSPRSGDLSVYWYQQSLDQGLQFLIQYYNGEERAKGNILERFSAQQFPDLHSELNLSSLELGDSALYFCASSAGTSGRITDTQYFGPGTRLTVL.

This chain uses TRBV14 with TRBJ2-1, with 8 bases aligning to TRBD2. The trim removed 4 bases at V and 4 bases at J, leaving 6 bases unmatched. Germline V gene sequence: CDR1 SGHDN, CDR2 FVKESK. The CDR3 length is 15 residues. The CDR3 sequence is CASSPSREGYNEQFF. CDR3 DNA: TGTGCCAGCAGCCCTTCCCGGGAGGGTTACAATGAGCAGTTCTTC.

This chain connects TRBV5-1 to TRBJ2-3; D perhaps matches TRBD2 (5 bases). Looked up from germline, CDR1 is SGHRS and CDR2 is YFSETQ. The V end lost 7 bases, the J end lost 5 bases, and 11 bases lay between the germline ends. CDR3 length: 12 amino acids. As DNA, the CDR3 is TGCGCCAGCGGCAATGAGGGAGATACGCAGTATTTT. This codes for CASGNEGDTQYF.

V is TRBV30 and J is TRBJ1-5; D might be TRBD1 (5 bases). Trimming stripped 0 bases from V and 7 bases from J, with 13 bases between. The V gene's germline CDR1 is GTSNPN and CDR2 SVGIG (reference sequence). The CDR3 is 14 amino acids. This CDR3 is CAWSVWGERQPQHF. The DNA for the CDR3 is TGTGCCTGGAGTGTATGGGGGGAGAGGCAGCCCCAGCATTTT. Variable domain in full (rest from reference TRBV30 and TRBJ1-5): SQTIHQWPATLVQPVGSPLSLECTVEGTSNPNLYWYRQAAGRGLQLLFYSVGIGQISSEVPQNLSASRPQDRQFILSSKKLLLSDSGFYLCAWSVWGERQPQHFGDGTRLSIL.

A few counts support this clone. The genes are TRBV29-1 and TRBJ1-1; 8 nucleotides line up with TRBD1. The V gene end was trimmed by 4 bases and the J gene end by 1 base; junction bases not matched to a gene: 8. This CDR3 contains 15 residues. The germline gives CDR1 SQVTM, CDR2 ANQGSEA. The DNA of the CDR3 is TGCAGCGTTGCCGGGACAGGAAGGGGGAACACTGAAGCTTTCTTT. Its translation: CSVAGTGRGNTEAFF.

V and J are TRBV12-5 and TRBJ2-2, with D possibly TRBD2 on 6 matching bases. This CDR3 contains 20 residues. Germline V gives CDR1 LGHNT, CDR2 FRNRAP. V shed 0 bases and J shed 3 bases, with 23 bases lying between them. CDR3 residues: CASGLVGLRGLAAYTGELFF. The CDR3 bases are TGTGCTAGTGGTTTGGTAGGCCTTAGGGGACTCGCCGCCTACACCGGGGAGCTGTTTTTT. Full variable domain (outside the CDR3, taken from reference TRBV12-5 and TRBJ2-2): DARVTQTPRHKVTEMGQEVTMRCQPILGHNTVFWYRQTMMQGLELLAYFRNRAPLDDSGMPKDRFSAEMPDATLATLKIQPSEPRDSAVYFCASGLVGLRGLAAYTGELFFGEGSRLTVL.

The chain is built from TRBV5-1 and TRBJ1-1; D unclear. The V and J ends lost 0 bases and 0 bases respectively, with 15 bases between them. This CDR3 has 17 amino acids. CDR1 SGHRS and CDR2 YFSETQ come from the germline V gene. The CDR3 reads CASSLVYAGTMNTEAFF. The CDR3 DNA is TGCGCCAGCAGCTTGGTATACGCGGGTACCATGAACACTGAAGCTTTCTTT.